A single sample gave rise to the 5 T cell receptor beta chains below, sequenced in a study of T cells expressing NK-cell markers. TCRdb re-analyzed the 5' RACE reads; it lists each CDR3 protein once, without DNA. The data show around 100,000 distinct CDR3 sequences, and the top ten clones hold around 20%. Material for sequencing was blood T cells: a sorted CD56 or NKG2C T cell subset, CD4+ or CD8+ T cells, or bulk PBMC T cells (not recorded which). These receptor sequences come from a woman aged 18 to 75 in good health.

J is TRBJ2-2 and V is TRBV12-3 or TRBV12-4. The CDR3 is made up of 14 amino acids. This CDR3 reads CASSDLRNTGELFF.

The V and J genes are TRBV29-1 and TRBJ1-2. CDR3 size: 12 residues. Germline-derived CDR1 and CDR2 are SQVTM and ANQGSEA. The chain's CDR3 is CSAGGGASGYTF.

V usage is TRBV12-3 or TRBV12-4 and J usage is TRBJ2-2; without DNA, the TCRdb call of TRBD2 cannot be checked. This CDR3 has 15 residues. The CDR3 loop is CASSDLAVGTGELFF.

The J gene is TRBJ2-3, the V gene TRBV20-1; without DNA, the TCRdb call of TRBD1 cannot be checked. The CDR3 has 15 residues. CDR1 and CDR2 from the germline V gene are DFQATT and SNEGSKA (reference sequence). The CDR3 sequence: CSAPWGRGFADTQYF.

V is TRBV5-4 and J is TRBJ2-1; TCRdb outputs TRBD2, but without DNA this stays unchecked. The germline CDR1 and CDR2 sequences are SGHNT and YYREEE (reference sequence). This CDR3 region has 16 residues. CDR3 region: CASSFFSSGSTIEQFF.